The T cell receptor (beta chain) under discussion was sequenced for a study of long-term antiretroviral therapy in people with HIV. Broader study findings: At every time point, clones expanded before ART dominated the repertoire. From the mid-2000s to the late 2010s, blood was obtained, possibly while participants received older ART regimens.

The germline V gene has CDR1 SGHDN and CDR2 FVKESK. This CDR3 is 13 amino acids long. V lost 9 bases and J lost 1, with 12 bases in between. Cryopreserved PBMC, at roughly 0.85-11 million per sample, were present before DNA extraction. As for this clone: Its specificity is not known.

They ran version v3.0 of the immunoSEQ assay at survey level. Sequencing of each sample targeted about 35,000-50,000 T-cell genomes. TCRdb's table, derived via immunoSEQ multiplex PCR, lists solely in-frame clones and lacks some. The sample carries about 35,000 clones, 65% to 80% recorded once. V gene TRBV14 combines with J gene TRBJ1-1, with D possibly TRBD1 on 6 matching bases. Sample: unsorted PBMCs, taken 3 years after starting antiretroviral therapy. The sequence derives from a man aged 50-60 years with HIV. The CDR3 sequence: CASGGHRNTEAFF. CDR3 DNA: TGTGCCAGTGGGGGACATAGGAACACTGAAGCTTTCTTT.